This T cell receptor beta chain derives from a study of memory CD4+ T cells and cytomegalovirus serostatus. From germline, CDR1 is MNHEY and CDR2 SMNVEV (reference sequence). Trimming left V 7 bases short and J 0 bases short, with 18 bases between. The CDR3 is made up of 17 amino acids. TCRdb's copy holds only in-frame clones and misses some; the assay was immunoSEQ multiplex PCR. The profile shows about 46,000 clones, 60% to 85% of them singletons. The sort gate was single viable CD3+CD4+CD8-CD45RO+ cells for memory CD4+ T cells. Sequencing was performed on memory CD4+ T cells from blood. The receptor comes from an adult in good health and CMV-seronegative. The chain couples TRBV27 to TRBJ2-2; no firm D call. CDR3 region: CASNNPVRPANTGELFF. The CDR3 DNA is TGTGCCAGCAACAATCCTGTCAGGCCAGCGAACACCGGGGAGCTGTTTTTT.